The T cell receptor beta chain under discussion was sequenced for a study of vaccination and CD4 T cells after COVID-19. Sequencing of DNA taken from cultured CD4+ T cells relied on the Oncomine TCR Beta short-read assay. Genomic DNA from cultured CD4+ T cells was extracted. One entry per CDR3 protein, called by TCRdb with MiXCR from the PCR reads. The sample has over 10,000 distinct CDR3 sequences, about 61% seen once. Unmatched junction bases numbered 13, after V lost 8 bases and J lost 7 bases. Germline CDR1 is SNHLY and CDR2 is FYNNEI. This CDR3 is built from 14 residues. Treatment defined: 10-day PBMC culture with coronavirus spike peptide pools or control peptides (ViraFEST assay). Via ViraFEST, peptide pools expanded antigen-specific T cells before TCR sequencing. The dates of positive PCR tests extended from March through December 2020 and came before the US Alpha, Beta and Delta variants. Details on this clonotype: What it binds is unknown.

The chain combines TRBV2 with TRBJ1-2; TRBD1 aligns across 7 bases. The sequence derives from a human donor who had recovered from COVID-19. The specimen sequenced was CD4+ T cells from blood, cultured in vitro. CDR3 coding DNA: TGTGCCAGCCACGACAGGGCGGTTCAGGCTGGCTACACCTTC. It codes for CASHDRAVQAGYTF.